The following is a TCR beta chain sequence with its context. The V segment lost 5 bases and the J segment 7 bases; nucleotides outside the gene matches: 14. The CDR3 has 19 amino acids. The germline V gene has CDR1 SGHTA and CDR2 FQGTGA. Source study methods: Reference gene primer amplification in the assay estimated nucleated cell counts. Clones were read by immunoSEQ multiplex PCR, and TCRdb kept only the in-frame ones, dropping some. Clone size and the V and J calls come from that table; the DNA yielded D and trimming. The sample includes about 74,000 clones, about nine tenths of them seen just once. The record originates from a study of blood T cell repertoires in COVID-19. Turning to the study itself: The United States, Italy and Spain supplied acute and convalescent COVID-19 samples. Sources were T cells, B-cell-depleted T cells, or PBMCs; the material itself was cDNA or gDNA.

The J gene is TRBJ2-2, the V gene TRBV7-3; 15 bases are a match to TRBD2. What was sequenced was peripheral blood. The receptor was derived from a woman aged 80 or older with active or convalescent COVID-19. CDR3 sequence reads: CASSPQIPGLAGGVGELFF. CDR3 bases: TGTGCCAGCAGCCCCCAAATACCGGGACTAGCGGGGGGAGTCGGGGAGCTGTTTTTT.